The entry that follows covers one T cell receptor (beta chain) sequence. What it binds is unknown. Sequencing ends 3 residues short of the CDR3 end; the germline J gene provides the rest. V trimming: 0 bases; J trimming: 2 bases; junction bases outside the gene matches: 6. Germline V gives CDR1 SGHRS, CDR2 YFSETQ. This CDR3 comprises 16 residues. This record comes from a study of T cells in women clearing cervical HPV infection. As for the study in general: No precancer developed; the control's incident HPV16 infection cleared within 12 months. HLA type stays a possible confounder, typing being limited.

Whole-study findings and limits: CIN3+ cases had significantly higher TCR repertoire richness than controls, but evenness did not differ. Richness differences could reflect unmeasured T-cell content per sample.

Data came from immunoSEQ multiplex PCR; TCRdb stores just in-frame clones and leaves some out. Its clone listing holds about 24,000 clones. This TCR derives from a woman between 18 and 70 years old with a cervical HPV16 infection that either progressed to CIN3+ or cleared (not recorded which). The gene calls are TRBV5-1 and TRBJ2-5; 8 positions match TRBD1. Sequencing was carried out using blood buffy coat. The CDR3: CASSLARTGTQETQYF. The CDR3 bases that were read are TGCGCCAGCAGCTTGGCCCGGACAGGGACTCAAGAGACC.